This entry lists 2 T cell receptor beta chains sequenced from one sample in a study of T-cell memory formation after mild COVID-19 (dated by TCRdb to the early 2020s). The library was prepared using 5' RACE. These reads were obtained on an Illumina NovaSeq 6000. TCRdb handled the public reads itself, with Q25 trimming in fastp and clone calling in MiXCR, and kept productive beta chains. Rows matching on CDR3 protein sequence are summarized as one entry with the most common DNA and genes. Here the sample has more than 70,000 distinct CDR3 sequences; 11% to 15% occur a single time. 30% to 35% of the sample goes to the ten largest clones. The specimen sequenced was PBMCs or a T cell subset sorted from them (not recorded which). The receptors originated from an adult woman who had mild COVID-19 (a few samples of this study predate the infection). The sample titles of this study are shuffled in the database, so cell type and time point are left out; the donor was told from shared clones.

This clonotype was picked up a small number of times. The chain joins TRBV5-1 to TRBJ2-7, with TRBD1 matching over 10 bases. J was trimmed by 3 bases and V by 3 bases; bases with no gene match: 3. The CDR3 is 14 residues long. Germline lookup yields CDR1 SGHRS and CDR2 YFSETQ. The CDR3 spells CASSSGTGVYEQYF. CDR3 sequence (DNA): TGCGCCAGCAGCTCCGGGACAGGGGTCTACGAGCAGTACTTC.

CDR3 protein: CASSSEIVNTEAFF. The CDR3 coding sequence is TGCGCCAGCAGCTCCGAGATAGTTAACACTGAAGCTTTCTTT. The chain has TRBV4-3 and TRBJ1-1; D remains ambiguous. Germline CDR1 reads LGHNA; CDR2 reads YSLEER. V shed 5 bases and J shed 2 bases, with 12 bases lying between them. This CDR3 is built from 14 residues.